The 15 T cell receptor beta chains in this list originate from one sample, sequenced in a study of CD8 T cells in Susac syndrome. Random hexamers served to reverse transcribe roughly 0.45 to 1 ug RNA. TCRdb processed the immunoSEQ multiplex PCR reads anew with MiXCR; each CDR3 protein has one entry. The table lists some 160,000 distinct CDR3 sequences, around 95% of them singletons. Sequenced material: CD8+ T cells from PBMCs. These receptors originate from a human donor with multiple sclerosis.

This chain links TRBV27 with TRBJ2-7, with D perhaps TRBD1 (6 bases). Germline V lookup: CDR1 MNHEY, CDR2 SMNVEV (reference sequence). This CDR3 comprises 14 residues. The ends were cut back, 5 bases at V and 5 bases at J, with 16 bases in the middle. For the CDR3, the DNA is TGTGCCAGCAGTATCACAGGGTTCCGTCACGAGCAGTACTTC. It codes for CASSITGFRHEQYF.

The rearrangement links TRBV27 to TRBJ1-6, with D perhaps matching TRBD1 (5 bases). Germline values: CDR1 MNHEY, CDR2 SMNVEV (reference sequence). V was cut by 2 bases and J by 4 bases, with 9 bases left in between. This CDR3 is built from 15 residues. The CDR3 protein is CASSLVGGYNSPLHF. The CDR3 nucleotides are TGTGCCAGCAGTTTAGTCGGGGGGTATAATTCACCCCTCCACTTT.

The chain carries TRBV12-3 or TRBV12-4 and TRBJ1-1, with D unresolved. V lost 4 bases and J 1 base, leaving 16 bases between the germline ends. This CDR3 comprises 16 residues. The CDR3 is CASSYHPTGPNTEAFF. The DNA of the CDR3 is TGTGCCAGCAGTTACCACCCGACGGGCCCGAACACTGAAGCTTTCTTT.

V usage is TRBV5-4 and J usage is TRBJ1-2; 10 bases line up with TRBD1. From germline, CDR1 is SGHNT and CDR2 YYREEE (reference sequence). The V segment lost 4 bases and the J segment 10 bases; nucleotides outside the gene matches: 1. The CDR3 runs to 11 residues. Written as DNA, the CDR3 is TGTGCCAGCAGCGGGACAGGGGACTACACCTTC. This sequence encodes CASSGTGDYTF. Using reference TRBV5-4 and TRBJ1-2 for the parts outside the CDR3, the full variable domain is ETGVTQSPTHLIKTRGQQVTLRCSSQSGHNTVSWYQQALGQGPQFIFQYYREEENGRGNFPPRFSGLQFPNYSSELNVNALELDDSALYLCASSGTGDYTFGSGTRLTVV.

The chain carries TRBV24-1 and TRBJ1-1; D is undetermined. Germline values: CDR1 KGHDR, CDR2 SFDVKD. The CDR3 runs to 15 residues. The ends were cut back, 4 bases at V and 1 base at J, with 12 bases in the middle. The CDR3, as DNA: TGTGCCACCAGTGACACCAGTACGACGAACACTGAAGCTTTCTTT. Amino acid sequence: CATSDTSTTNTEAFF.

The CDR3 nucleotides read TGTGCCAGCAGCCATTACGGGACTGGCTACGAGCAGTACTTC. This sequence encodes CASSHYGTGYEQYF. The V gene is TRBV3-1, the J gene TRBJ2-7; a weak D match, TRBD2 (6 bases). V was clipped by 3 bases and J by 3 bases, with 12 bases between them. Germline CDR1 reads LGHDT; CDR2 reads YNNKEL (reference sequence). The CDR3 extends over 14 amino acids.

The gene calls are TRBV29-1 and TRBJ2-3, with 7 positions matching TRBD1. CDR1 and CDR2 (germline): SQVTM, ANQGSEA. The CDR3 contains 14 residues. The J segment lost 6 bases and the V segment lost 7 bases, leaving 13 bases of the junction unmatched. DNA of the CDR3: TGCAGCGCCCTGACAGGGAAGGGACACGATACGCAGTATTTT. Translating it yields CSALTGKGHDTQYF.

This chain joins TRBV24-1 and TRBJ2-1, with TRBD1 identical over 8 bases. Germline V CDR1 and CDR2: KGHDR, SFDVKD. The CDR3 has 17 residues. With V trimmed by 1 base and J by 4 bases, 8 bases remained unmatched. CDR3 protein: CATSDFSGTGDYNEQFF. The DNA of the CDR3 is TGTGCCACCAGTGATTTTTCCGGGACAGGCGATTACAATGAGCAGTTCTTC.

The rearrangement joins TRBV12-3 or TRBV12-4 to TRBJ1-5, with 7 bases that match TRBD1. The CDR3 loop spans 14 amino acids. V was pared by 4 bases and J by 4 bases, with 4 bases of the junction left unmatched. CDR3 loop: CASSWTGWNQPQHF. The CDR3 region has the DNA TGTGCCAGCAGTTGGACAGGTTGGAATCAGCCCCAGCATTTT.

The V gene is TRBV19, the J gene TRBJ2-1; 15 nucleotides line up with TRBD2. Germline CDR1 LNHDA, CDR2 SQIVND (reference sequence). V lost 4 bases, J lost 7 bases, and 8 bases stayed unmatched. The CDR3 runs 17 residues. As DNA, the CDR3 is TGTGCCAGTAGTAGCGGACTAGCGGGGGGGCCAAGGAATGAGCAGTTCTTC. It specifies CASSSGLAGGPRNEQFF.

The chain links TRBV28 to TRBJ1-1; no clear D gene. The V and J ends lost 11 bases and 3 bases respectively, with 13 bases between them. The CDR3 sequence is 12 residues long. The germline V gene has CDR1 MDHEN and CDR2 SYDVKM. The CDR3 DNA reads TGTGCCGCAAGGGATGCGGACACTGAAGCTTTCTTT. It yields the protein CAARDADTEAFF.

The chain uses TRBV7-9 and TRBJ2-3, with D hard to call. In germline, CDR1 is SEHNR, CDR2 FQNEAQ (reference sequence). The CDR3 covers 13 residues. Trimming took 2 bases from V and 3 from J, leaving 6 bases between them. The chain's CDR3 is CASSLYGTDTQYF. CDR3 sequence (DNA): TGTGCCAGCAGCTTATACGGGACAGATACGCAGTATTTT.

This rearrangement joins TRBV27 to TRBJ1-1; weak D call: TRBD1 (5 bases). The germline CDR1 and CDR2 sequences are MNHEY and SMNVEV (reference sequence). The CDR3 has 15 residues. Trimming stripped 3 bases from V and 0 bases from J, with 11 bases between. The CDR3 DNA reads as TGTGCCAGCAGTTTTAGGGACGGAATGAACACTGAAGCTTTCTTT. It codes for CASSFRDGMNTEAFF.

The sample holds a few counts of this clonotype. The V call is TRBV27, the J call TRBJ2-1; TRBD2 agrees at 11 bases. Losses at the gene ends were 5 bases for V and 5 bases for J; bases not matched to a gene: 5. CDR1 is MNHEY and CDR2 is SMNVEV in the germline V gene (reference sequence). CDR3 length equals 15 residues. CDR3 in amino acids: CASSPLAGEDNEQFF. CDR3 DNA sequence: TGTGCCAGCAGTCCACTAGCGGGAGAAGACAATGAGCAGTTCTTC.

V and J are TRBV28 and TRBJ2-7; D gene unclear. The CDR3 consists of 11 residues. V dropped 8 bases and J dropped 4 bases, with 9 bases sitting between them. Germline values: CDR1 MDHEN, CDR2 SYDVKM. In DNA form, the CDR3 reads TGTGCCAGCGCCCGAGGTTACGAGCAGTACTTC. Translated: CASARGYEQYF.